Listed below are T cell receptor beta chains from one sample, sequenced in a study of T cells after yellow fever vaccination. Via MiXCR, TCRdb re-called the 5' RACE reads, giving one row per CDR3 protein. The sample lists 250,000 to 400,000 distinct CDR3 sequences; approximately 4% were seen once. Specimen: PBMCs, collected 5 days after the yellow fever booster vaccination. These receptors came from a man aged 18 to 29 who received the YFV17D yellow fever vaccine. Each CDR3 is given with its conserved first and last residue. A D gene is named only where the DNA matches it firmly. Expanded clones are given a class, and other clones once, few, many or no size at all.

TRBV20-1,TRBJ2-1,many,TRBD2,TGCAGTGCTACTAGCGGGGGTTTCAATGAGCAGTTCTTC,CSATSGGFNEQFF
TRBV9,TRBJ1-2,many,.,TGTGCCAGCAGTAAGGGGGATGGCTACACCTTC,CASSKGDGYTF
TRBV11-2,TRBJ1-1,few,.,TGTGCCAGCAGGGACGTAGGGTCTGAAGCTTTCTTT,CASRDVGSEAFF
TRBV5-1,TRBJ2-3,.,.,TGCGCCAGCAGCTTGGGTCCCCAGGGGGGAGATACGCAGTATTTT,CASSLGPQGGDTQYF
TRBV12-3/TRBV12-4,TRBJ2-3,.,TRBD1,TGTGCCAGCGGTGGACAGGGAATAACAGATACGCAGTATTTT,CASGGQGITDTQYF
TRBV19,TRBJ1-5,few,.,TGTGCCAGTAGTATGGGGGCATTGGTCAATCAGCCCCAGCATTTT,CASSMGALVNQPQHF
TRBV4-1,TRBJ1-1,few,.,TGCGCCAGCAGCCCGTCGGGACGGGGGGACACTGAAGCTTTCTTT,CASSPSGRGDTEAFF
TRBV4-1,TRBJ1-1,few,.,TGCGCCAGCAGCCAAGTTGGAGTAGGCACTGAAGCTTTCTTT,CASSQVGVGTEAFF
TRBV6-5,TRBJ2-1,few,.,TGTGCCAGCAGCCAGGGGCGTGAGCAGTTCTTC,CASSQGREQFF
TRBV7-6,TRBJ1-4,few,.,TGTGCCAGCAGCTTAGCCCCAGGGTTAGCTAATGAAAAACTGTTTTTT,CASSLAPGLANEKLFF